The 7 T cell receptor beta chains listed next were all sequenced from one sample in a study of T cells in Graves' hyperthyroidism and ophthalmopathy. From RNA transcripts, TCR beta CDR3 regions were amplified. During a first-round RT-PCR of the TCR CDR3, the HTBI primer set was used. Each CDR3 protein gets one entry after TCRdb re-called the multiplex PCR reads with MiXCR. This table holds approximately 690,000 distinct CDR3 sequences, around 21% found once. The sequenced sample was blood. These receptors were taken from a man younger than 45 with Graves' ophthalmopathy.

V usage is TRBV29-1 and J usage is TRBJ2-1, with D hard to call. The CDR3 has 10 amino acids. V lost 5 bases and J lost 8, with 7 bases in between. Germline assignment: CDR1 SQVTM and CDR2 ANQGSEA. CDR3 residues: CSVYRDEQFF. Here the CDR3 DNA reads TGCAGCGTTTACAGAGATGAGCAGTTCTTC.

This clonotype was counted a few times. The V gene is TRBV6-1, the J gene TRBJ1-6; 8 bases agree with TRBD1. Germline loops: CDR1 MNHNS, CDR2 SASEGT. This CDR3 spans 13 amino acids. Trimming cost V 6 bases and J 9 bases; bases outside gene matches: 4. The CDR3 spells CASRDRGASPLHF. DNA for the CDR3: TGTGCCAGCAGAGACAGGGGTGCTTCACCCCTCCACTTT.

The chain combines TRBV25-1 with TRBJ1-2, with D perhaps TRBD1 (5 bases). The V and J ends lost 5 bases and 3 bases respectively, with 10 bases between them. The CDR3 has 13 amino acids. Germline V lookup: CDR1 MGHDK, CDR2 SYGVNS. The CDR3 DNA sequence: TGTGCCAGCAGTATCGAGGGGTACTATGGCTACACCTTC. Protein sequence: CASSIEGYYGYTF.

A few counts support this clonotype. This chain connects TRBV7-3 to TRBJ1-5; D is possibly TRBD1 (5 bases). This CDR3 comprises 15 residues. V was shortened by 3 bases and J by 7 bases, with 16 bases between the two germline ends. The V gene's germline CDR1 is SGHTA and CDR2 FQGTGA. In nucleotides, the CDR3 is TGTGCCAGCAGCTTGGGGGTCGGGGGGGAACAGCCCCAGCATTTT. Translation gives CASSLGVGGEQPQHF.

This CDR3 is CASSRGLAISYEQYF. In nucleotides, the CDR3 is TGCGCCAGCAGCCGGGGACTAGCCATCTCCTACGAGCAGTACTTC. V gene TRBV4-1 combines with J gene TRBJ2-7; TRBD2 aligns across 9 bases. This CDR3 is built from 15 residues. Germline values: CDR1 MGHRA, CDR2 YSYEKL. J lost 0 bases, V lost 4 bases, and 4 bases had no gene match.

This clonotype was recorded many times. V usage is TRBV20-1 and J usage is TRBJ2-1; 9 nucleotides match TRBD1. Unmatched junction bases numbered 2, after V lost 3 bases and J lost 8 bases. Germline V gene lookup returns CDR1 DFQATT and CDR2 SNEGSKA (reference sequence). The CDR3 is 12 amino acids. The CDR3 DNA sequence: TGCAGTGCTAGCCGACAGGGGGATGAGCAGTTCTTC. It yields the protein CSASRQGDEQFF.

CDR3 nucleotides: TGTGCCACCAGCCTACTAGCGGGAGGCAGGAATGAGCAGTTCTTC. Protein sequence: CATSLLAGGRNEQFF. V usage is TRBV24-1 and J usage is TRBJ2-1; 12 bases agree with TRBD2. This CDR3 has 15 amino acids. Per the germline V gene, CDR1 is KGHDR and CDR2 is SFDVKD. Germline trimming cut 7 bases from V and 7 bases from J; bases unmatched to any gene: 7.